This T cell receptor (beta chain) is from a study of cytomegalovirus exposure and HLA in healthy donors. Study-level results: Sequencing likely caused a cluster of highly shared sequence variants.

CDR1 and CDR2 from the germline V gene are SEHNR and FQNEAQ (reference sequence). Trimming removed 4 bases from V and 8 bases from J; junction bases left unmatched: 10. The CDR3 has 15 amino acids. A single count supports this clone. The target antigen is unknown. PCR employed 60 Vbeta and 13 Jbeta primers. Data came from immunoSEQ multiplex PCR; TCRdb stores just in-frame clones and leaves some out. The data show 90,000 to 100,000 clones, with over 55% seen just once and 5.9% held by the top ten. The rearrangement links TRBV7-9 to TRBJ2-1; 8 bases are a match to TRBD1. Sequenced material: PBMCs. This receptor was identified in a boy younger than 18 in good health and CMV-seropositive. The CDR3 sequence: CASSYRTGNSDEQFF. The CDR3 region has the DNA TGTGCCAGCAGCTACCGGACAGGGAATAGTGATGAGCAGTTCTTC.